These T cell receptor beta chains were read from a single sample in a study of beta chain features in type 1 diabetes. Only in-frame clones appear in the TCRdb table, and some are missing; sequencing was by immunoSEQ multiplex PCR. Of some 240,000 clones in the sample, under 20% are singletons; the top ten hold about 0.078%. Sequenced sample: naive CD4+ T cells from blood. The receptors shown here come from a man between 25 and 39 years old with type 1 diabetes. Each CDR3 is given with its conserved first and last residue. Fields, in order: V gene, J gene, D gene, clone size, CDR3 DNA, CDR3 protein. The D gene is left open where the match is weak. Clone size is given for some rows only: seen once, a few or many times, or a class if the clone is expanded.

TRBV7-2	TRBJ2-1	TRBD1	-	TGTGCCAGCAGCCCATACGGACAGGGCAATGAGCAGTTCTTC	CASSPYGQGNEQFF
TRBV25-1	TRBJ1-2	-	few	TGTGCCAGCAGTGAAGGTCAGGGCAGCTTAGGTGGCTACACCTTC	CASSEGQGSLGGYTF
TRBV5-1	TRBJ1-3	TRBD1	few	TGCGCCAGCAGCTTGATGGGGACAGGTGGAAACACCATATATTTT	CASSLMGTGGNTIYF
TRBV7-2	TRBJ2-7	-	few	TGTGCCAGCAGCGGCGGGGACTCCATCTCCTACGAGCAGTACTTC	CASSGGDSISYEQYF
TRBV2	TRBJ2-7	-	few	TGTGCCAGCAGTGAGGAGTACGAGCAGTACTTC	CASSEEYEQYF
TRBV6-6	TRBJ1-3	TRBD1	few	TGTGCCAGCAGTTGGGGGACAGGAAGAAACACCATATATTTT	CASSWGTGRNTIYF
TRBV5-1	TRBJ2-3	-	-	TGCGCCAGCAGCTTGGGACAGTACGCGGATACGCAGTATTTT	CASSLGQYADTQYF
TRBV29-1	TRBJ2-7	TRBD1	few	TGCAGCGTTGAATCCCACCTGGGACAGGGCTACGAGCAGTACTTC	CSVESHLGQGYEQYF
TRBV7-9	TRBJ2-5	TRBD1	few	TGTGCCAGCAGCACTATCCGGGACAGGGAAGAGACCCAGTACTTC	CASSTIRDREETQYF
TRBV30	TRBJ1-2	-	-	TGTGCCTGGGGAAGTGGGAGAGGCTACACCTTC	CAWGSGRGYTF